The subject of this entry is one T cell receptor beta chain. What it recognizes is unknown. V shed 6 bases and J 5 bases; nucleotides not matched to a gene: 3. The CDR3 is 13 amino acids. Each CDR3 protein is one row after TCRdb ran MiXCR on the 5' RACE reads. The data show 300,000 to 400,000 distinct CDR3 sequences, with 9.5% to 15% seen just once and approximately 3.4% held by the top ten. This sample was taken from a study of T cells after yellow fever vaccination. Findings and limits, study-wide: Bulk-population clonotypes that are abundant could appear as contaminants in FACS-sorted repertoires.

The TCR comes from a man between 18 and 35 years old who received the YFV17D yellow fever vaccine. The source was CD4+ T cells sorted from PBMCs, collected 15 days after the yellow fever booster vaccination. This rearrangement joins TRBV12-3 or TRBV12-4 to TRBJ1-5; the match to TRBD1 covers 8 bases. CDR3 in DNA: TGTGCCAGCAGGGAGACAGGGGATCAGCCCCAGCATTTT. Translated: CASRETGDQPQHF.